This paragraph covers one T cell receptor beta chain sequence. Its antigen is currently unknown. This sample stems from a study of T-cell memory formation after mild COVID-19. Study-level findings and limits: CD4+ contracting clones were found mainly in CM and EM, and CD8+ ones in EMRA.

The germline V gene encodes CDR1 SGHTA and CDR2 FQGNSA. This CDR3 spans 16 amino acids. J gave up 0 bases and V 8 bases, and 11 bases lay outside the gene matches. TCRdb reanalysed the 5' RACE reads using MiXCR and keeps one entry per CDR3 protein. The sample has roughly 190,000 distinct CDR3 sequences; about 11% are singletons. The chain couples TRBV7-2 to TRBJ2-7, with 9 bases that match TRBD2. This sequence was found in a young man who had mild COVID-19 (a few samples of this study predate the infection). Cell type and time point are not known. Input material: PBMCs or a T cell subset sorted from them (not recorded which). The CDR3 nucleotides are TGTGCCAGCGGAAAGAGGCTAGCGGGGCCCTCCTACGAGCAGTACTTC. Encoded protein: CASGKRLAGPSYEQYF.